Listed below are T cell receptor beta chains from one sample, sequenced in a study of neurological immune-mediated disorders. TCRdb used MiXCR to reprocess the 5' RACE reads, holding one entry per CDR3 protein. Among about 59,000 distinct CDR3 sequences listed, approximately 25% were seen once. The material sequenced was PBMCs. The receptor set was obtained from a man in his fifties or sixties with HTLV-1-associated myelopathy (HAM/TSP). Both conserved end residues are part of each CDR3. The D gene is left open where the match is weak. Clone size is not always given. Where it is, it says once, few, many or a class for expanded clones.

clone_size	v_call	cdr3_length	d_call	j_call	cdr3_aa	cdr3_nt
many	TRBV7-8	17	TRBD1	TRBJ2-4	CASSFARTGLAKNIQYF	TGTGCCAGCAGCTTCGCTAGGACAGGTTTAGCCAAAAACATTCAGTACTTC
many	TRBV4-1	19	-	TRBJ2-1	CASSQGLLRTGSRSNEQFF	TGCGCCAGCAGCCAAGGCCTTCTCCGGACGGGCTCCCGCTCCAATGAGCAGTTCTTC
many	TRBV20-1	13	TRBD1	TRBJ2-7	CSAAGQGTYEQYF	TGCAGTGCAGCGGGACAGGGGACCTACGAGCAGTACTTC
many	TRBV5-1	16	-	TRBJ1-1	CASSLASGTITSEAFF	TGCGCCAGCAGCTTGGCCTCAGGGACGATAACCTCTGAAGCTTTCTTT
many	TRBV11-2	18	TRBD2	TRBJ2-1	CASSLGTSGRARYNEQFF	TGTGCCAGCAGCCTCGGGACTAGCGGGAGGGCTAGGTACAATGAGCAGTTCTTC
many	TRBV9	15	-	TRBJ1-6	CASSVDQGRGSPLHF	TGTGCCAGCAGCGTAGATCAGGGGAGGGGTTCACCCCTCCACTTT
-	TRBV5-1	14	-	TRBJ2-1	CASSFDSMYNEQFF	TGCGCCAGCAGCTTTGACTCGATGTACAATGAGCAGTTCTTC
-	TRBV29-1	14	-	TRBJ1-5	CSVLGRGPNQPQHF	TGCAGCGTGTTGGGACGGGGACCCAATCAGCCCCAGCATTTT
-	TRBV3-1	14	-	TRBJ2-2	CASSQSLSTGELFF	TGTGCCAGCAGCCAAAGTCTCTCTACCGGGGAGCTGTTTTTT
once	TRBV20-1	16	TRBD1	TRBJ1-4	CSARDLSGQGNEKLFF	TGCAGTGCTAGAGATCTAAGTGGACAGGGAAATGAAAAACTGTTTTTT
many	TRBV5-1	15	TRBD2	TRBJ2-5	CASSTSSGRAETQYF	TGCGCCAGCAGCACCTCTAGCGGGAGGGCGGAGACCCAGTACTTC